Listed below are T cell receptor beta chains from one sample, sequenced in a study of cytomegalovirus exposure and HLA in healthy donors. Sequenced by immunoSEQ multiplex PCR; TCRdb stores in-frame clones only, minus some. The sample lists over 110,000 clones; 70% to 85% were seen once. The source material was PBMCs. The receptors stem from a male donor in good health and CMV-seronegative. The conserved cysteine and the conserved F or W are not part of the CDR3 here. The order of the fields is V gene, CDR3 protein.

>TRBV14
ASSQQGIPSYAF
>TRBV6-5
ASSFQGYGYT
>TRBV4-3
ASSHDGGFGSLYEQY
>TRBV7-8
ASSLDTGRNQPQH
>TRBV6-4
ASSVSGSTDTQY
>TRBV5-4
ASRPRGEGTDTQY
>TRBV10-3
ATKVDRRTDTQY
>TRBV5-6
ASSASLDEQF
>TRBV6-6
ARGNEGRAYNEQF
>TRBV29-1
SVSEYHTGELF
>TRBV2
ASRNEGGYLYEQY
>TRBV18
ASSPFDVGGPTIYKTGELF
>TRBV7-9
ASSSDRGSANEKLF
>TRBV29-1
SASGTGSSKNIQY
>TRBV6-4
ASSETTENTEAF
>TRBV11-2
ASSQTGGTGNTIY
>TRBV19
ASGVQGNYYEQY
>TRBV5-6
ASSPGQGRSYEQY
>TRBV5-1
ATSPGNGPQETQY
>TRBV7-9
ASSLLSGRAPGETQY
>TRBV29-1
SVDPGQSSTDTQY
>TRBV25-1
ASSESYRNEQF
>TRBV7-9
ASSLIGREYSYNEQF
>TRBV30
ARPGNTGELF
>TRBV4-3
ASNQEREGPYNEQF
>TRBV19
ASSTGNRDGYT
>TRBV6-5
ASPQGRMRGYT
>TRBV27
ASSSVLAGPYEQY
>TRBV10-2
ASSETRNNEQF
>TRBV5-4
ASRLAGVGEQY
>TRBV27
ASSWGTGYYEQY
>TRBV21-1
ASSKKGQHHGEQY
>TRBV5-4
ASSLQDTQY
>TRBV6-5
ASSGGPNIQY
>TRBV18
ASSPTPANTGELF
>TRBV5-1
ASSPRLLAGIEQY
>TRBV7-8
ASSPHLGRDYGYT